A selection of T cell receptor beta chains follows, all from one sample in a study of control samples from healthy donors and cancer patients. TCRdb keeps only in-frame clones here, not all; method: immunoSEQ multiplex PCR. The repertoire holds 150,000 to 200,000 clones, with 90% to 95% as singletons. Input material: blood. The receptors derive from a man aged 18 to 30 in good health. Both conserved end residues are part of each CDR3. Clone size is not always given. Where it is, it says once, few, many or a class for expanded clones.

>NA|TRBV5-1
CASSLGDRAGGYTF
>NA|TRBV30
CAWREGDNSPLHF
>NA|TRBV30
CAWSGGQPKAQNEKLFF
>NA|TRBV7-9
CASSLMGGNGELFF
>NA|TRBV6-4
CASSLMPNEKLFF
>NA|TRBV23-1
CASSPVGTTEAFF
>NA|TRBV21-1
CASSTGRADPSLAQYF
>NA|TRBV29-1
CSVGNSYEQYF
>NA|TRBV7-3
CASSPDPSVNTEAFF
>NA|TRBV7-9
CASSLPLPGGSAGNTIYF
>once|TRBV5-1
CASSPFGDGTEAFF
>NA|TRBV5-1
CASSHPPSTEAFF
>once|TRBV14
CASSQGLLDEQYF
>NA|TRBV28
CASSFRGLGNQPQHF
>NA|TRBV11-2
CASSFDGTGLLFSDEQYF
>NA|TRBV27
CASSLYGTIPEAFF
>NA|TRBV10-3
CAIKDGQGTDTQYF
>few|TRBV6-5
CASSPGTSAYNEQFF
>NA|TRBV20-1
CSAVSRDAQYF
>NA|TRBV5-1
CASSLAGGRQETQYF
>NA|TRBV29-1
CSVEDRRRGGGYEQYF
>NA|TRBV29-1
CSVADSQETQYF
>NA|TRBV30
CAWSSPRTAVNTEAFF
>NA|TRBV9
CASSVGEEGSSTFSYEQYF
>NA|TRBV2
CASSERLPTGLGYEQYF
>few|TRBV2
CASRPDSFNYGYTF
>NA|TRBV11-3
CASSRGLGNIQYF
>once|TRBV24-1
CATSVRAGAGTDTQYF